The 6 T cell receptor beta chains below were found in one sample sequenced in a study of immune heterogeneity within non-small cell lung tumors. Bulk tumor genomic DNA (600 ng per sample) served as template. Surgical sampling yielded several biopsies per primary tumor (spaced far apart). Samples came from untreated patients having curative surgery for newly diagnosed non-small cell lung cancer. Multiplex PCR (32 V and 13 J primers) was used to amplify the TCR beta CDR3. TCRdb reprocessed the multiplex PCR reads via MiXCR and lists one record per CDR3 protein. Here the sample spans tens of thousands of distinct CDR3 sequences, around 28% being singletons. Sequencing was done on a sample of lung tumor tissue. The receptors were sampled from a man aged 40-49 years with non-small cell lung cancer.

Comments on this clonotype: With a much larger clone just one base away, this may be a read error. V gene TRBV10-3 combines with J gene TRBJ2-7; 11 nucleotides align to TRBD2. The J segment lost 3 bases and the V segment lost 8 bases, leaving 6 bases of the junction unmatched. Looked up from germline, CDR1 is ENHRY and CDR2 is SYGVKD. The length of the CDR3 is 14 residues. The CDR3 coding sequence is TGTGCCATCGGGTCGACTAGCGGGATCTACGAGCAGTACTTC. Amino acid sequence: CAIGSTSGIYEQYF.

This clonotype was detected many times. V gene TRBV4-1 combines with J gene TRBJ1-2; D is undetermined. CDR3 length: 14 amino acids. V dropped 0 bases and J dropped 4 bases, with 9 bases sitting between them. CDR1 and CDR2 from the germline V gene are MGHRA and YSYEKL. The chain's CDR3 is CASSQELGVYGYTF. The CDR3 region has the DNA TGCGCCAGCAGCCAAGAGCTGGGAGTCTATGGCTACACCTTC.

This clonotype was observed at least ten times. The chain combines TRBV19 with TRBJ2-7; TRBD2 matches at 12 bases. In germline, CDR1 is LNHDA, CDR2 SQIVND (reference sequence). The CDR3 sequence is 14 residues long. Losses at the gene ends were 6 bases for V and 2 bases for J; bases not matched to a gene: 2. CDR3 in amino acids: CASSTSGGTYEQYF. The CDR3 DNA reads TGTGCCAGTAGCACTAGCGGGGGGACCTACGAGCAGTACTTC.

The J gene is TRBJ2-3, the V gene TRBV19; 9 bases match TRBD1. CDR3 length equals 16 residues. CDR1 and CDR2 (germline): LNHDA, SQIVND (reference sequence). V shed 6 bases and J 5 bases; nucleotides not matched to a gene: 12. The CDR3 coding sequence is TGTGCCAGTAGCGCTCCCGCGACAGGGGGAGGAGATACGCAGTATTTT. Its translation is CASSAPATGGGDTQYF. Filled out from reference TRBV19 and TRBJ2-3, the complete variable domain reads DGGITQSPKYLFRKEGQNVTLSCEQNLNHDAMYWYRQDPGQGLRLIYYSQIVNDFQKGDIAEGYSVSREKKESFPLTVTSAQKNPTAFYLCASSAPATGGGDTQYFGPGTRLTVL.

The chain is built from TRBV16 and TRBJ2-2; 8 bases agree with TRBD1. The V gene end was trimmed by 1 base and the J gene end by 0 bases; junction bases not matched to a gene: 13. The CDR3 covers 20 residues. Germline loops: CDR1 KGHSY, CDR2 FQNENV. In DNA form, the CDR3 reads TGTGCCAGCAGCCAATTTATTAGTATCAGGGGACAGGCGAACACCGGGGAGCTGTTTTTT. It is translated as CASSQFISIRGQANTGELFF.

This sequence joins TRBV3-1 and TRBJ1-4; 7 nucleotides align to TRBD1. V shed 6 bases and J 5 bases; nucleotides not matched to a gene: 3. The CDR3 totals 13 residues. Looked up from germline, CDR1 is LGHDT and CDR2 is YNNKEL (reference sequence). In DNA form, the CDR3 reads TGTGCCAGCAGTTTCAGGGGGAATGAAAAACTGTTTTTT. This codes for CASSFRGNEKLFF. The whole variable domain, remainder taken from reference TRBV3-1 and TRBJ1-4, is DTAVSQTPKYLVTQMGNDKSIKCEQNLGHDTMYWYKQDSKKFLKIMFSYNNKELIINETVPNRFSPKSPDKAHLNLHINSLELGDSAVYFCASSFRGNEKLFFGSGTQLSVL.